This is a list of T cell receptor beta chains from one sample in a study of shared clonotypes between healthy human individuals. Clones were sequenced by immunoSEQ multiplex PCR, and TCRdb holds only the in-frame ones, with some missing. The sample includes around 510,000 clones, roughly 95% seen only once; the top ten take about 0.06%. The sequencing sample was made of naive CD4+ T cells sorted from blood. Receptors were obtained from a woman between 25 and 40 years old in good health. Both conserved end residues are part of each CDR3. The D gene is left open where the match is weak. The size of a clone is reported for some rows only, either as once, few or many, or as a class for expanded clones.

CDR3 | DNA | size | length | J | V | D
CASRLAGVTGELFF | TGTGCCAGCAGGCTAGCGGGAGTAACCGGGGAGCTGTTTTTT | once | 14 | TRBJ2-2 | TRBV11-3 | TRBD2
CASSTTGEETQYF | TGTGCCAGTAGTACTACGGGAGAGGAGACCCAGTACTTC | . | 13 | TRBJ2-5 | TRBV19 | .
CASSLGIRGYLHDVQFF | TGTGCCAGCAGCTTAGGTATCAGGGGATATCTACATGATGTGCAGTTCTTC | . | 17 | TRBJ2-1 | TRBV7-2 | .
CASPPGTSGPTQYF | TGTGCCAGCCCGCCAGGGACTTCGGGGCCGACCCAGTACTTC | once | 14 | TRBJ2-5 | TRBV28 | .
CAGVQRGRAGPNPQKGNTEAFF | TGTGCCGGAGTCCAGAGAGGGAGGGCAGGACCAAACCCCCAAAAGGGAAACACTGAAGCTTTCTTT | . | 22 | TRBJ1-1 | TRBV30 | .
CASSNRDGSNQPQHF | TGTGCCAGCAGTAACCGGGACGGTAGCAATCAGCCCCAGCATTTT | . | 15 | TRBJ1-5 | TRBV6-6 | .
CASSTVMNTEAFF | TGTGCCAGCAGTACAGTGATGAACACTGAAGCTTTCTTT | . | 13 | TRBJ1-1 | TRBV28 | .
CASRETGETQYF | TGTGCCAGCAGGGAGACGGGGGAGACCCAGTACTTC | . | 12 | TRBJ2-5 | TRBV6-5 | .
CASSIDTGGPLNTQYF | TGTGCCAGTAGTATAGATACGGGAGGGCCGCTGAATACGCAGTATTTT | . | 16 | TRBJ2-3 | TRBV19 | TRBD2
CASSVSPIMNTEAFF | TGTGCCAGCAGTGTTTCCCCTATCATGAACACTGAAGCTTTCTTT | . | 15 | TRBJ1-1 | TRBV2 | .
CATPPGPPQHF | TGTGCCACCCCCCCCGGTCCGCCCCAGCATTTT | . | 11 | TRBJ1-5 | TRBV15 | .
CASSYLADNYGYTF | TGTGCCAGCAGTTACTTGGCAGACAACTATGGCTACACCTTC | . | 14 | TRBJ1-2 | TRBV6-5 | .
CAISESYWDGDQETQYF | TGTGCCATCAGTGAGTCGTATTGGGACGGGGACCAAGAGACCCAGTACTTC | . | 17 | TRBJ2-5 | TRBV10-3 | .
CASSQETGDNQPQHF | TGCGCCAGCAGCCAGGAGACAGGGGACAATCAGCCCCAGCATTTT | . | 15 | TRBJ1-5 | TRBV4-1 | TRBD1
CASMGFPPSYEQYF | TGTGCCAGCATGGGGTTCCCACCCTCCTACGAGCAGTACTTC | once | 14 | TRBJ2-7 | TRBV28 | .
CASSPTRDRMSSSYNEQFF | TGTGCCAGCAGCCCGACCCGGGACAGGATGTCGAGCTCCTACAATGAGCAGTTCTTC | . | 19 | TRBJ2-1 | TRBV7-9 | TRBD1
CASRETGEFRPQHF | TGTGCCAGCAGGGAGACAGGGGAGTTCCGGCCCCAGCATTTT | . | 14 | TRBJ1-5 | TRBV2 | TRBD1
CASSTGLTTDTQYF | TGTGCCAGCTCCACAGGGTTGACCACAGATACGCAGTATTTT | . | 14 | TRBJ2-3 | TRBV6-6 | .
CASRIGTGGGYTF | TGTGCCAGCAGAATCGGGACAGGGGGCGGCTACACCTTC | . | 13 | TRBJ1-2 | TRBV28 | TRBD1
CASSEASVRMGHF | TGTGCCAGCAGTGAAGCGTCCGTTCGGATGGGGCATTTT | . | 13 | TRBJ1-5 | TRBV6-1 | .
CASSLSGIGETQYF | TGTGCCAGCAGCCTAAGCGGGATAGGGGAGACCCAGTACTTC | . | 14 | TRBJ2-5 | TRBV5-4 | TRBD2
CSVDPKNTGELFF | TGCAGCGTTGACCCGAAGAACACCGGGGAGCTGTTTTTT | . | 13 | TRBJ2-2 | TRBV29-1 | .
CASTKYTGTGLNYGYTF | TGTGCCAGCACCAAGTACACTGGAACAGGCCTTAACTATGGCTACACCTTC | . | 17 | TRBJ1-2 | TRBV2 | .
CASSLGPLGYTF | TGTGCCAGCAGCTTAGGACCGTTGGGCTACACCTTC | . | 12 | TRBJ1-2 | TRBV11-2 | .
CAISESTYEQYF | TGTGCCATCAGTGAGTCGACTTACGAGCAGTACTTC | . | 12 | TRBJ2-7 | TRBV10-3 | .
CASNRRGRETQYF | TGTGCCAGCAACCGCAGGGGGCGAGAGACCCAGTACTTC | once | 13 | TRBJ2-5 | TRBV5-4 | TRBD1
CASSLVQGSGLEQYF | TGTGCCAGCAGCTTGGTTCAGGGTTCTGGTCTCGAGCAGTACTTC | once | 15 | TRBJ2-7 | TRBV5-5 | .
CASSRRLSTGELFF | TGTGCCAGCAGCAGGAGGTTGAGTACCGGGGAGCTGTTTTTT | few | 14 | TRBJ2-2 | TRBV27 | .
CASSLSGEGATGELFF | TGCGCCAGCAGTTTGTCAGGGGAAGGGGCCACCGGGGAGCTGTTTTTT | . | 16 | TRBJ2-2 | TRBV5-1 | .
CASSYSPGLAGYTQYF | TGTGCCAGCAGTTACTCCCCGGGGCTAGCGGGCTATACGCAGTATTTT | . | 16 | TRBJ2-3 | TRBV6-5 | TRBD2
CAWSFGHGNEKLFF | TGTGCCTGGAGTTTTGGACACGGGAATGAAAAACTGTTTTTT | . | 14 | TRBJ1-4 | TRBV30 | .